The rows below give T cell receptor beta chains drawn from one sample of a study of T cell repertoires in cytomegalovirus infection. TCRdb fed the reads into MiXCR, producing one record per CDR3 protein. The sample lists roughly 190,000 distinct CDR3 sequences; nearly 9.5% were seen once. Sequences were obtained from PBMCs. Receptors originate from a human donor in good health (CMV status not recorded). Some clones in this sample may be carry-over from other donors' samples. CDR3s include the opening cysteine and the closing phenylalanine or tryptophan. The order of the fields is D gene, J gene, V gene, clone size, CDR3 DNA, CDR3 protein. The D gene is left open where the match is weak. Some rows have no size entry. The others give once, few or many, or a class for an expanded clone.

d_call: -
j_call: TRBJ2-7
v_call: TRBV28
clone_size: -
cdr3_nt: TGTGCCAGCAGTTTGGTTTCCCCTTACGAGCAGTACTTC
cdr3_aa: CASSLVSPYEQYF

d_call: -
j_call: TRBJ1-2
v_call: TRBV2
clone_size: -
cdr3_nt: TGTGCCAGCAGTGAGGCGATGGAGAACTATGGCTACACCTTC
cdr3_aa: CASSEAMENYGYTF

d_call: -
j_call: TRBJ1-2
v_call: TRBV9
clone_size: -
cdr3_nt: TGTGCCAGCAGTAAAGGCCGTCAACGCACCTCTGGCTACACCTTC
cdr3_aa: CASSKGRQRTSGYTF

d_call: TRBD2
j_call: TRBJ2-7
v_call: TRBV29-1
clone_size: -
cdr3_nt: TGCAGCGTTGGCGGACTAGCGGGAGAGATCTACGAGCAGTACTTC
cdr3_aa: CSVGGLAGEIYEQYF

d_call: -
j_call: TRBJ2-5
v_call: TRBV18
clone_size: -
cdr3_nt: TGTGCCAGCTCACCAGCCGGCCAAGAGACCCAGTACTTC
cdr3_aa: CASSPAGQETQYF

d_call: -
j_call: TRBJ2-1
v_call: TRBV4-3
clone_size: many
cdr3_nt: TGCGCCAGCAGCCAAGAAGGCCGTAGCGCGGATGAGCAGTTCTTC
cdr3_aa: CASSQEGRSADEQFF

d_call: -
j_call: TRBJ2-6
v_call: TRBV6-2/TRBV6-3
clone_size: -
cdr3_nt: TGTGCCAGCAGTTACCGGACACTAAGCTTCTCTGGGGCCAACGTCCTGACTTTC
cdr3_aa: CASSYRTLSFSGANVLTF

d_call: -
j_call: TRBJ2-7
v_call: TRBV6-5
clone_size: many
cdr3_nt: TGTGCCAGCAGTTCCGGGACGTGGAGCTCCTACGAGCAGTACTTC
cdr3_aa: CASSSGTWSSYEQYF

d_call: -
j_call: TRBJ1-3
v_call: TRBV12-3/TRBV12-4
clone_size: -
cdr3_nt: TGTGCCAGCACAGGGGATTCTGGAAACACCATATATTTT
cdr3_aa: CASTGDSGNTIYF

d_call: TRBD2
j_call: TRBJ2-1
v_call: TRBV11-2
clone_size: -
cdr3_nt: TGTGCCAGCAGCCCTAGCGGGAGATACGATGAGCAGTTCTTC
cdr3_aa: CASSPSGRYDEQFF

d_call: TRBD1
j_call: TRBJ1-4
v_call: TRBV4-2
clone_size: -
cdr3_nt: TGTGCCAGCAGCTCCCCGGGACAGGGGAGTGAAAAACTGTTTTTT
cdr3_aa: CASSSPGQGSEKLFF

d_call: TRBD1
j_call: TRBJ1-2
v_call: TRBV20-1
clone_size: many
cdr3_nt: TGCAGTGCTAGAGCCACCGACAGGGCGATTTCTGGCTACACCTTC
cdr3_aa: CSARATDRAISGYTF

d_call: TRBD1
j_call: TRBJ1-5
v_call: TRBV24-1
clone_size: -
cdr3_nt: TGTGCCACCAGTGATAAGGGGGCGGATCAGCCCCAGCATTTT
cdr3_aa: CATSDKGADQPQHF

d_call: TRBD1
j_call: TRBJ2-7
v_call: TRBV6-1
clone_size: many
cdr3_nt: TGTGCCAGCAGTAACCACGGGACAGGGTCCTACGAGCAGTACTTC
cdr3_aa: CASSNHGTGSYEQYF

d_call: -
j_call: TRBJ2-2
v_call: TRBV20-1
clone_size: -
cdr3_nt: TGCAGTGCTAGAGATCTGGTGGACAACACCGGGGAGCTGTTTTTT
cdr3_aa: CSARDLVDNTGELFF

d_call: -
j_call: TRBJ2-1
v_call: TRBV11-1
clone_size: many
cdr3_nt: TGTGCCAGCAGCTTAGGCGCGAATGAGCAGTTCTTC
cdr3_aa: CASSLGANEQFF

d_call: -
j_call: TRBJ1-1
v_call: TRBV7-9
clone_size: many
cdr3_nt: TGTGCCAGCAGCTTAAGATGGGGGGCGAGGAACACTGAAGCTTTCTTT
cdr3_aa: CASSLRWGARNTEAFF

d_call: -
j_call: TRBJ2-3
v_call: TRBV6-1
clone_size: -
cdr3_nt: TGTGCCAGCACCAGGGCGGAAGATACGCAGTATTTT
cdr3_aa: CASTRAEDTQYF

d_call: -
j_call: TRBJ2-3
v_call: TRBV7-2
clone_size: many
cdr3_nt: TGTGCCAGCAGCTTAGAGTTAAGCACAGATACGCAGTATTTT
cdr3_aa: CASSLELSTDTQYF

d_call: TRBD2
j_call: TRBJ2-3
v_call: TRBV7-2
clone_size: many
cdr3_nt: TGTGCCAGCAGCCTCGGGACTAGCGGGATCACGCAGTATTTT
cdr3_aa: CASSLGTSGITQYF

d_call: -
j_call: TRBJ1-2
v_call: TRBV4-3
clone_size: few
cdr3_nt: TGCGCCAGCAGCCAAGATGTAGGCTATGGCTACACCTTC
cdr3_aa: CASSQDVGYGYTF

d_call: -
j_call: TRBJ2-7
v_call: TRBV7-2
clone_size: many
cdr3_nt: TGTGCCAGCAGCTACAGGACCTACGAGCAGTACTTC
cdr3_aa: CASSYRTYEQYF

d_call: -
j_call: TRBJ2-5
v_call: TRBV19
clone_size: few
cdr3_nt: TGTGCCAGTAGTTCGGTCGGACAGCAAGAGACCCAGTACTTC
cdr3_aa: CASSSVGQQETQYF

d_call: -
j_call: TRBJ2-5
v_call: TRBV7-2
clone_size: many
cdr3_nt: TGTGCCAGCAGCCCCCGGTTATTTGTTAGCCAAGAGACCCAGTACTTC
cdr3_aa: CASSPRLFVSQETQYF

d_call: TRBD1
j_call: TRBJ1-2
v_call: TRBV7-2
clone_size: many
cdr3_nt: TGTGCCAGCAGCTTAGATTCGGCAGGGGGCGTCGTGAACTATGGCTACACCTTC
cdr3_aa: CASSLDSAGGVVNYGYTF

d_call: -
j_call: TRBJ1-2
v_call: TRBV12-3/TRBV12-4
clone_size: few
cdr3_nt: TGTGCCAGCAGCAGCCCCCAGGGAGAAGCTGGCTACACCTTC
cdr3_aa: CASSSPQGEAGYTF

d_call: -
j_call: TRBJ1-1
v_call: TRBV11-3
clone_size: many
cdr3_nt: TGTGCCAGCAGCTTACAGACAGACACTGAAGCTTTCTTT
cdr3_aa: CASSLQTDTEAFF

d_call: TRBD2
j_call: TRBJ2-1
v_call: TRBV5-1
clone_size: -
cdr3_nt: TGCGCCAGCAGCTTGTCGTATGGGGGGGTCGCCAACAATGAGCAGTTCTTC
cdr3_aa: CASSLSYGGVANNEQFF

d_call: -
j_call: TRBJ2-4
v_call: TRBV7-2
clone_size: many
cdr3_nt: TGTGCCAGCAGCTTAGCGGGGGAACACATTCAGTACTTC
cdr3_aa: CASSLAGEHIQYF

d_call: -
j_call: TRBJ2-7
v_call: TRBV5-4
clone_size: -
cdr3_nt: TGTGCCAGCAGCTTGGGAGGGGGGTTCGACGAGCAGTACTTC
cdr3_aa: CASSLGGGFDEQYF

d_call: TRBD2
j_call: TRBJ2-1
v_call: TRBV19
clone_size: -
cdr3_nt: TGTGCCAGTAGTTTAACCGGGACTAGCGGGAGTTATGAGCAGTTCTTC
cdr3_aa: CASSLTGTSGSYEQFF

d_call: TRBD1
j_call: TRBJ1-5
v_call: TRBV20-1
clone_size: few
cdr3_nt: TGCAGTCCCCACCCTACAGGGGGCGGGCAGCCCCAGCATTTT
cdr3_aa: CSPHPTGGGQPQHF

d_call: -
j_call: TRBJ1-1
v_call: TRBV7-9
clone_size: -
cdr3_nt: TGTGCCAGCAGCTTAGCGCTCGCAGAAGCTTTCTTT
cdr3_aa: CASSLALAEAFF